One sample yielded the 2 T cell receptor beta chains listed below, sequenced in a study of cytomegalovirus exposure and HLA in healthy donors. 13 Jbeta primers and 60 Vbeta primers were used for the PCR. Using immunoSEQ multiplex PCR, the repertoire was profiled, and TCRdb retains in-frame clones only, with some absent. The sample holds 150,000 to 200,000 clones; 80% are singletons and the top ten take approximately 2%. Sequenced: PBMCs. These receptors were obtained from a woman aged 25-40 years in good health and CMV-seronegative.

The DNA for the CDR3 is TGTGCCTGCGGGCCGGGGTCCTACGAGCAGTACTTC. This gives the protein CACGPGSYEQYF. The chain couples TRBV27 to TRBJ2-5, with TRBD2 as a possible D gene (5 bases). The last part of the DNA fits TRBJ2-7 better; the J call may be wrong. Per germline, CDR1 MNHEY and CDR2 SMNVEV (reference sequence). This CDR3 is built from 12 residues.

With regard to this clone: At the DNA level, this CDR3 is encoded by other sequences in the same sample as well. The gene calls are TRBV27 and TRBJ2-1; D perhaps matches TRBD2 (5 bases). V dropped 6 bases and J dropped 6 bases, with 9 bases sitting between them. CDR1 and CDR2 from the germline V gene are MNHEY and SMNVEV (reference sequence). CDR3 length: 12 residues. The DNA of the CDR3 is TGTGCCAGCAGCCTCCGGGGCAATGAGCAGTTCTTC. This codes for CASSLRGNEQFF.